The 19 T cell receptor beta chains below come from one sample, sequenced in a study of blood T cell repertoires in COVID-19. Assay used: immunoSEQ multiplex PCR; TCRdb lists only in-frame clones, some missing. The repertoire holds about 350,000 clones, with around nine tenths as singletons. Input material: PBMCs or T cells enriched from blood (not recorded which). All receptors come from a woman in her 30s who had been exposed to COVID-19.

In the case of this clone: One junction end disagrees with the germline gene, perhaps due to a read error. The chain is built from TRBV27 and TRBJ1-4, with 8 bases matching TRBD1. Germline-derived CDR1 and CDR2 are MNHEY and SMNVEV (reference sequence). This CDR3 has 14 amino acids. CDR3 loop: CASSLGQGNEKLLF. CDR3 nucleotides: TGTGCCAGCAGTTTAGGACAGGGTAATGAAAAACTGCTTTTT.

V and J are TRBV11-2 and TRBJ1-3; D may be TRBD1 (6 bases). With 5 bases removed from V and 11 bases from J, the gap between germline ends came to 16 bases. In germline, CDR1 is SGHAT, CDR2 FQNNGV. The CDR3 has 13 residues. CDR3 DNA: TGTGCCAGCAGCCAAAATGGGGACAAGGCCATATATTTT. It encodes CASSQNGDKAIYF.

The chain employs TRBV24-1 and TRBJ2-3; 10 bases agree with TRBD2. Germline V gene lookup returns CDR1 KGHDR and CDR2 SFDVKD. The CDR3 spans 17 residues. With V trimmed by 2 bases and J by 4 bases, 8 bases remained unmatched. DNA for the CDR3: TGTGCCACCAGTGATTATAAGCGGGAGGGCCCCGCAGATACGCAGTATTTT. Its protein is CATSDYKREGPADTQYF.

CDR3 amino acids: CASSLAGNNYGYTF. Here the CDR3 DNA reads TGTGCCAGCAGCTTGGCCGGGAATAACTATGGCTACACCTTC. The chain is built from TRBV5-5 and TRBJ1-2; D remains unclear. This CDR3 has 14 amino acids. Germline V gives CDR1 SGHKS, CDR2 YYEKEE (reference sequence). Deletions cut 0 bases from V and 1 base from J, with 7 bases between.

The genes are TRBV7-9 and TRBJ1-2, with 7 positions matching TRBD1. From germline, CDR1 is SEHNR and CDR2 FQNEAQ (reference sequence). Unmatched junction bases numbered 7, after V lost 7 bases and J lost 2 bases. The CDR3 has 14 amino acids. CDR3 amino acids: CASTLGQTNYGYTF. The CDR3 DNA sequence: TGTGCCAGCACCCTGGGACAGACCAACTATGGCTACACCTTC.

Written as DNA, the CDR3 is TGTGCCAGCAGTGAATGGATGTCGACGCGGGGCTCCTACGAGCAGTACTTC. Translating gives CASSEWMSTRGSYEQYF. The genes are TRBV2 and TRBJ2-7; D possibly corresponds to TRBD2 (6 bases). This CDR3 has 17 amino acids. The V gene lost 2 bases and the J gene lost 0 bases, with 17 bases spanning the gap. Germline loops: CDR1 SNHLY, CDR2 FYNNEI.

This sequence joins TRBV27 and TRBJ1-6, with 9 positions matching TRBD1. The CDR3 consists of 16 residues. V shed 6 bases, J shed 4 bases, and the junction held 7 bases outside the gene matches. The germline V gene has CDR1 MNHEY and CDR2 SMNVEV (reference sequence). The CDR3 nucleotides are TGTGCCAGCAGACCCACAGGGGGCGCTTATAATTCACCCCTCCACTTT. Protein: CASRPTGGAYNSPLHF.

This clone was seen only a few times. The V and J genes are TRBV24-1 and TRBJ1-2, with 7 positions matching TRBD1. Germline V gene sequence: CDR1 KGHDR, CDR2 SFDVKD. Trimming cost V 5 bases and J 8 bases; bases outside gene matches: 10. CDR3 length equals 14 residues. This CDR3 reads CATSVDSGGDGYTF. The CDR3 nucleotides are TGTGCCACCAGTGTAGATTCAGGGGGTGACGGCTACACCTTC.

This chain connects TRBV29-1 to TRBJ2-5; D perhaps matches TRBD1 (6 bases). Trimming removed 6 bases from V and 5 bases from J, with 19 bases in between. This CDR3 region has 14 residues. Germline CDR1 SQVTM, CDR2 ANQGSEA. The CDR3 sequence: CSVKQGDGSETQYF. The CDR3 nucleotides are TGCAGCGTCAAACAGGGTGATGGCTCTGAGACCCAGTACTTC.

This clone has a handful of counts. V is TRBV10-1 and J is TRBJ1-1; TRBD1 aligns across 8 bases. CDR1 and CDR2 from the germline V gene are WNHNN and SYGVQD (reference sequence). V trimming: 9 bases; J trimming: 4 bases; junction bases outside the gene matches: 7. The CDR3 totals 13 residues. The CDR3 region is CARRTGWGTEAFF. CDR3 nucleotide sequence: TGCGCCAGGAGGACAGGGTGGGGCACTGAAGCTTTCTTT.

CDR3 protein: CASSLDGTGRYNEQFF. In nucleotides, the CDR3 is TGCGCCAGCAGCTTGGATGGGACAGGAAGATACAATGAGCAGTTCTTC. The chain combines TRBV5-1 with TRBJ2-1, with 8 bases aligning to TRBD1. V was pared by 0 bases and J by 4 bases, with 6 bases of the junction left unmatched. The CDR3 is made up of 16 amino acids. Per germline, CDR1 SGHRS and CDR2 YFSETQ.

The chain has TRBV7-6 and TRBJ1-1; TRBD1 aligns across 7 bases. Germline V gene lookup returns CDR1 SGHVS and CDR2 FNYEAQ. This CDR3 region has 16 residues. V trimming: 1 base; J trimming: 4 bases; junction bases outside the gene matches: 9. DNA of the CDR3: TGTGCCAGCAGCTTAGGCGGACAGGTCCCGGGCACTGAAGCTTTCTTT. It yields the protein CASSLGGQVPGTEAFF.

The chain couples TRBV5-4 to TRBJ2-7, with 10 nucleotides matching TRBD2. CDR3 length: 16 residues. V lost 0 bases, J lost 4 bases, and 7 bases stayed unmatched. Germline loops: CDR1 SGHNT, CDR2 YYREEE (reference sequence). CDR3 nucleotide sequence: TGTGCCAGCAGCTTGGGTCTGGGGACTAGCGATTACGAGCAGTACTTC. It encodes CASSLGLGTSDYEQYF. The full variable domain, completed using reference TRBV5-4 and TRBJ2-7, is ETGVTQSPTHLIKTRGQQVTLRCSSQSGHNTVSWYQQALGQGPQFIFQYYREEENGRGNFPPRFSGLQFPNYSSELNVNALELDDSALYLCASSLGLGTSDYEQYFGPGTRLTVT.

The chain employs TRBV4-1 and TRBJ1-5, with D possibly being TRBD1 (5 bases). Germline V CDR1 and CDR2: MGHRA, YSYEKL. Trimming removed 0 bases from V and 6 bases from J, with 18 bases in between. The CDR3 consists of 17 residues. The CDR3 bases are TGCGCCAGCAGCCAAGAAGACCATCCAGGGTTTTCTCAGCCCCAGCATTTT. Protein product: CASSQEDHPGFSQPQHF.

J is TRBJ2-5 and V is TRBV27, with a tentative D call TRBD2 (6 bases). CDR3 length equals 14 residues. V gave up 6 bases and J gave up 2 bases, with 13 bases separating them. Germline CDR1 MNHEY, CDR2 SMNVEV (reference sequence). The CDR3 reads CASRVGGPQETQYF. CDR3 bases: TGTGCCAGCAGGGTGGGAGGCCCACAAGAGACCCAGTACTTC.

In its sample, this clone was seen once. The genes are TRBV7-9 and TRBJ2-1; TRBD2 matches at 12 bases. The germline gives CDR1 SEHNR, CDR2 FQNEAQ (reference sequence). The V segment lost 3 bases and the J segment 8 bases; nucleotides outside the gene matches: 5. The CDR3 covers 15 residues. The CDR3 sequence: CASSFLAGGPYEQFF. Written as DNA, the CDR3 is TGTGCCAGCAGCTTCCTAGCGGGAGGGCCCTATGAGCAGTTCTTC.

The rearrangement joins TRBV21-1 to TRBJ2-7; the table's D call, TRBD2, was not checked against the DNA. TRBV21-1 is designated a pseudogene. This CDR3 contains 17 residues. This CDR3 reads CASSKDPGLAGGNEQYF. The CDR3 DNA reads as TGTGCCAGCAGCAAAGACCCTGGACTAGCGGGAGGCAACGAGCAGTACTTC.

This sequence joins TRBV7-6 and TRBJ2-2, with TRBD1 matching 10 bases. From germline, CDR1 is SGHVS and CDR2 FNYEAQ. V gave up 5 bases and J gave up 1 base; unmatched junction bases: 4. The CDR3 has 16 amino acids. As DNA, the CDR3 is TGTGCCAGCAGCGCGACAGGGGGCAAGAACACCGGGGAGCTGTTTTTT. Protein product: CASSATGGKNTGELFF.

The V gene is TRBV12-3 or TRBV12-4, the J gene TRBJ2-1; maybe TRBD2 (6 bases). Trimming cost V 2 bases and J 10 bases, with 9 bases left between them. The CDR3 is 12 amino acids. The CDR3 DNA reads as TGTGCCAGCAGTTTAACAGCGGGCGAGCAGTTCTTC. Amino acids: CASSLTAGEQFF.